Sequencing of this T cell receptor (beta chain) was carried out in a study of T cell responses to AZD1222 COVID-19 vaccine. Data came from immunoSEQ multiplex PCR; TCRdb stores just in-frame clones and leaves some out. The sample has approximately 150,000 clones, 85% to 95% seen once. Material: peripheral blood, obtained on day 0 of AZD1222 vaccination. The clonotype originates from an adult in good health.

The DNA of the CDR3 is TGTGCCAGCAGTGATCGTAGGGAAAAACTGTTTTTT. Translated: CASSDRREKLFF. This sequence joins TRBV25-1 and TRBJ1-4, with D unclear. Trimming removed 3 bases from V and 8 bases from J, with 7 bases in between. This CDR3 comprises 12 residues. Germline assignment: CDR1 MGHDK and CDR2 SYGVNS.